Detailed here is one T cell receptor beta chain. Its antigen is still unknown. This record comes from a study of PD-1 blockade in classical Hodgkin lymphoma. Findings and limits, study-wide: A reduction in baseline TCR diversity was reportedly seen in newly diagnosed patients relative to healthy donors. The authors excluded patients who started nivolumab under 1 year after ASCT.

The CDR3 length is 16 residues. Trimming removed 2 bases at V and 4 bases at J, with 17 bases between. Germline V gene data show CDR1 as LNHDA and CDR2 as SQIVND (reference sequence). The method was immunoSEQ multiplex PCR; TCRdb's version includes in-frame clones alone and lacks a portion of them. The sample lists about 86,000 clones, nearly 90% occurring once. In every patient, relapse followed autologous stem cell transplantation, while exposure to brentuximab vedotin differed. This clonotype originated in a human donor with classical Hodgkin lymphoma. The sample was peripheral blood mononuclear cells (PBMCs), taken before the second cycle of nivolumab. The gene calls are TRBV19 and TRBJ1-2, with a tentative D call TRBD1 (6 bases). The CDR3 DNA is TGTGCCAGTAGTATAAGGTCGGCGGGGGCAGCCTATGGCTACACCTTC. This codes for CASSIRSAGAAYGYTF.